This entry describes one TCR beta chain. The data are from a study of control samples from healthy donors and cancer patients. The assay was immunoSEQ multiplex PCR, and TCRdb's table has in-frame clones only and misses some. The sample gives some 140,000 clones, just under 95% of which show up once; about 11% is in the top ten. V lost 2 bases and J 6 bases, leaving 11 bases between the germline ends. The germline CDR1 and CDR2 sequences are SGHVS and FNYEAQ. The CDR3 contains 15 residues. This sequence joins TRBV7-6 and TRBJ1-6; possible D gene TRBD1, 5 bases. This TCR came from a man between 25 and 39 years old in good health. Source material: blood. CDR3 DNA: TGTGCCAGCAGCTTATCCGGGGGGATTAATTCACCCCTCCACTTT. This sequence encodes CASSLSGGINSPLHF.